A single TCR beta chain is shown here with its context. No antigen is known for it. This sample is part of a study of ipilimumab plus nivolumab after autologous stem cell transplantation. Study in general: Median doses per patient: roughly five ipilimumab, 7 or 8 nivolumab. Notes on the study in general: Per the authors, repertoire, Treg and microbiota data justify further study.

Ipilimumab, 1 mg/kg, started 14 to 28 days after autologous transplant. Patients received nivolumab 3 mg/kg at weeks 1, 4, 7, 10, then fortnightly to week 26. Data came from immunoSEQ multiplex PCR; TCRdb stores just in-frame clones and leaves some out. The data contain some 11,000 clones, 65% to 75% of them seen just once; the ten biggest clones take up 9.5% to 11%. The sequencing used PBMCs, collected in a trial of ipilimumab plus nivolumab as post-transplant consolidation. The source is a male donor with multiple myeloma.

The CDR3 coding sequence is TGTGCCAGCAGCCCGGACAGGGGCTACAATGAGCAGTTCTTC. This gives the protein CASSPDRGYNEQFF. This rearrangement joins TRBV7-3 to TRBJ2-1; 9 positions agree with TRBD1. J was trimmed by 3 bases and V by 5 bases; bases with no gene match: 2. CDR1 is SGHTA, CDR2 FQGTGA, per germline. CDR3 length: 14 residues.